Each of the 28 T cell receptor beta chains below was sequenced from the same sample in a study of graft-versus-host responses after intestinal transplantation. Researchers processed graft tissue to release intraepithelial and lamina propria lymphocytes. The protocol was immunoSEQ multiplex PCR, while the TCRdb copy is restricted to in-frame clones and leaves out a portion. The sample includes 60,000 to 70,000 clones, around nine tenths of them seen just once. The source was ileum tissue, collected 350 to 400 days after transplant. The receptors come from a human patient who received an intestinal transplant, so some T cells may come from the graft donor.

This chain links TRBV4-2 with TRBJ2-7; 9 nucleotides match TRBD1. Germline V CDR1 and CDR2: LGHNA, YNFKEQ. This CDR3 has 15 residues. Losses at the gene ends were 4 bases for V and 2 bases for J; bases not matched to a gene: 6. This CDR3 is CASSPGQGLPYEQYF. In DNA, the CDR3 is TGTGCCAGCAGCCCAGGACAGGGGCTCCCCTACGAGCAGTACTTC.

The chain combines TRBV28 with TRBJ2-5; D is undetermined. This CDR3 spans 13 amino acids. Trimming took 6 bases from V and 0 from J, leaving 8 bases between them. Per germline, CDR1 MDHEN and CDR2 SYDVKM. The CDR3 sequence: CASRATYQETQYF. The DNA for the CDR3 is TGTGCCAGCAGAGCCACGTACCAAGAGACCCAGTACTTC.

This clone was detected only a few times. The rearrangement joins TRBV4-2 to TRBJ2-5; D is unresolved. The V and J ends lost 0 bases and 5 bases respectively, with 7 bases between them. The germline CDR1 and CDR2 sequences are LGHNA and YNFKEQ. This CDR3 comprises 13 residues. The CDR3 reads CASSQEGAETQYF. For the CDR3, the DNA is TGTGCCAGCAGCCAAGAGGGCGCGGAGACCCAGTACTTC.

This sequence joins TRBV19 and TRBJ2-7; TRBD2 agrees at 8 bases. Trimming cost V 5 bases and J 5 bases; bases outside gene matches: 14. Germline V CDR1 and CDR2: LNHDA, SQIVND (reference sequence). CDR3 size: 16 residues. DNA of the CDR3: TGTGCCAGTAGTCTCCCGGGGACTAGGCTATTCCACGAGCAGTACTTC. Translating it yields CASSLPGTRLFHEQYF.

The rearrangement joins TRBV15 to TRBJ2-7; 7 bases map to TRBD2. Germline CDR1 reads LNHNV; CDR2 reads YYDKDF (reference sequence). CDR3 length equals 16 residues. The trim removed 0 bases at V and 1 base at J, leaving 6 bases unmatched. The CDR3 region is CATSRDFLAESYEQYF. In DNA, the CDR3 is TGTGCCACCAGCAGAGATTTCCTAGCGGAGTCCTACGAGCAGTACTTC.

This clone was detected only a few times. The CDR3 region is CASSRGLGYTF. The CDR3 DNA reads as TGTGCCAGCAGCCGAGGGTTGGGCTACACCTTC. J is TRBJ1-2 and V is TRBV7-9; no clear D gene. V gave up 5 bases and J gave up 8 bases, with 9 bases separating them. The CDR3 contains 11 residues. Germline lookup yields CDR1 SEHNR and CDR2 FQNEAQ (reference sequence).

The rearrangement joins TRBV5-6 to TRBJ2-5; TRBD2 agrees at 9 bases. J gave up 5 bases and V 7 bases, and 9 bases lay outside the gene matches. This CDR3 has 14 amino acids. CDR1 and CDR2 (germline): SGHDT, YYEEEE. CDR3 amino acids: CASLGSGRLETQYF. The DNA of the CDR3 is TGTGCCAGCTTGGGGAGCGGGAGGTTGGAGACCCAGTACTTC.

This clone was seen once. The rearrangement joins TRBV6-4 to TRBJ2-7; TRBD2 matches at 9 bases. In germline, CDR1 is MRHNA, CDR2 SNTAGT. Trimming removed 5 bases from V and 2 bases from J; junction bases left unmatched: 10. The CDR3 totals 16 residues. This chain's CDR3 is CASSLSERGATYEQYF. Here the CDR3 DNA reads TGTGCCAGCAGTTTATCAGAGCGGGGGGCCACCTACGAGCAGTACTTC.

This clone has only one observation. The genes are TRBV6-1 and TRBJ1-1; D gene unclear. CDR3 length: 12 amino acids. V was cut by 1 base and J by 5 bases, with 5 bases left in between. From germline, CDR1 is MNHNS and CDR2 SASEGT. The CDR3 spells CASSEGRTEAFF. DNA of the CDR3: TGTGCCAGCAGTGAAGGGAGGACTGAAGCTTTCTTT.

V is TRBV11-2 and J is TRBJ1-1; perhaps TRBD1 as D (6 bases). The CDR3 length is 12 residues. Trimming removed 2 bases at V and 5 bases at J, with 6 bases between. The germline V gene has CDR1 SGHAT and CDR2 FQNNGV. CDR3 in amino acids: CASSLQGTEAFF. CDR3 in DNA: TGTGCCAGCAGCTTACAGGGGACTGAAGCTTTCTTT.

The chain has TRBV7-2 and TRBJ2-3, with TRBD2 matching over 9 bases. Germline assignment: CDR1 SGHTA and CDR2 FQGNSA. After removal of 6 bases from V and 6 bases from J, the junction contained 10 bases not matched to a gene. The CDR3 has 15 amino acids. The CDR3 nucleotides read TGTGCCAGCAGTCGGGACAGCGGGGGGTTGGATACGCAGTATTTT. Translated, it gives CASSRDSGGLDTQYF. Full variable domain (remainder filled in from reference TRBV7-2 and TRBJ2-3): GAGVSQSPSNKVTEKGKDVELRCDPISGHTALYWYRQSLGQGLEFLIYFQGNSAPDKSGLPSDRFSAERTGGSVSTLTIQRTQQEDSAVYLCASSRDSGGLDTQYFGPGTRLTVL.

CDR3 coding DNA: TGCGCCAGCGGAGTACAGGGGAACACTGAAGCTTTCTTT. As protein: CASGVQGNTEAFF. The chain employs TRBV5-1 and TRBJ1-1; weak D call: TRBD1 (6 bases). The V end was cut by 7 bases, the J end by 1 base, with 11 bases between. Germline-derived CDR1 and CDR2 are SGHRS and YFSETQ. CDR3 length: 13 residues.

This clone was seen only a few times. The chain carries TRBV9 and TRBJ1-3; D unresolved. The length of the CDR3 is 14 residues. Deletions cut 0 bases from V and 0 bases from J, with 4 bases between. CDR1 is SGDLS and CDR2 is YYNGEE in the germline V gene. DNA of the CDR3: TGTGCCAGCAGCGTAGCCAGCTCTGGAAACACCATATATTTT. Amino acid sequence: CASSVASSGNTIYF.

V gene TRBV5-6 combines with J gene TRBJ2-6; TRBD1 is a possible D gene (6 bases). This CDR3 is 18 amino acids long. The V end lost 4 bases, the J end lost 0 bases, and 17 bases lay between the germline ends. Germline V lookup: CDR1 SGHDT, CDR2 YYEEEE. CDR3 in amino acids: CASSPGVQFNSGANVLTF. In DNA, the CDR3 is TGTGCCAGCAGCCCAGGGGTACAGTTCAACTCTGGGGCCAACGTCCTGACTTTC.

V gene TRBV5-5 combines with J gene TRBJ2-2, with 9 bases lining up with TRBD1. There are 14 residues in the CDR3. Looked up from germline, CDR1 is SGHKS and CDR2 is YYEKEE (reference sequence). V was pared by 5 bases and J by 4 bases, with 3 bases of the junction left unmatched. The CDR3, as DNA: TGTGCCAGCAGTGCACAGGGGGCCACCGGGGAGCTGTTTTTT. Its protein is CASSAQGATGELFF. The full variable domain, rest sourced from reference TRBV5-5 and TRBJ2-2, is DAGVTQSPTHLIKTRGQQVTLRCSPISGHKSVSWYQQVLGQGPQFIFQYYEKEERGRGNFPDRFSARQFPNYSSELNVNALLLGDSALYLCASSAQGATGELFFGEGSRLTVL.

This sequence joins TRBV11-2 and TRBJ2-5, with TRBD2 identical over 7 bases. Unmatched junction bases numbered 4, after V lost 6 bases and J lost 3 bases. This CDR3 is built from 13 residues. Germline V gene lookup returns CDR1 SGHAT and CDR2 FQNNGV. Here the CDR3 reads CASRTSPEETQYF. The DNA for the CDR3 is TGTGCCAGCAGGACTAGCCCAGAAGAGACCCAGTACTTC. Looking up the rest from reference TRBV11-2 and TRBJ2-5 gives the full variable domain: EAGVAQSPRYKIIEKRQSVAFWCNPISGHATLYWYQQILGQGPKLLIQFQNNGVVDDSQLPKDRFSAERLKGVDSTLKIQPAKLEDSAVYLCASRTSPEETQYFGPGTRLLVL.

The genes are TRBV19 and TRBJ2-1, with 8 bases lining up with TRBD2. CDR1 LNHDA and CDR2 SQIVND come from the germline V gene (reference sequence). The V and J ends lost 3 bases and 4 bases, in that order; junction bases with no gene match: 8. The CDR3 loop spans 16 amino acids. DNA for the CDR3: TGTGCCAGTAGTATCGGGGGGGCCCCCTCGTACAATGAGCAGTTCTTC. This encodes CASSIGGAPSYNEQFF. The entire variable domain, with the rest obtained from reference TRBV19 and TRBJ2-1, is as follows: DGGITQSPKYLFRKEGQNVTLSCEQNLNHDAMYWYRQDPGQGLRLIYYSQIVNDFQKGDIAEGYSVSREKKESFPLTVTSAQKNPTAFYLCASSIGGAPSYNEQFFGPGTRLTVL.

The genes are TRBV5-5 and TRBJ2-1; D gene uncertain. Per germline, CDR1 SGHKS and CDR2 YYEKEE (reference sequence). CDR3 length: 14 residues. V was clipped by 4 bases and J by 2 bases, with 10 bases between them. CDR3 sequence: CASSPLLTYNEQFF. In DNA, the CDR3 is TGTGCCAGCAGCCCCCTACTCACCTACAATGAGCAGTTCTTC.

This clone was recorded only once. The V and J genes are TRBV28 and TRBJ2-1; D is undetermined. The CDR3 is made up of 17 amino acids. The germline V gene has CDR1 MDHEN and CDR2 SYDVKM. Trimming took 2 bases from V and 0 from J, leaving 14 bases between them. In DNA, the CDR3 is TGTGCCAGCAGTTTAGAACAGTGGGGAAGCTCCTACAATGAGCAGTTCTTC. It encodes CASSLEQWGSSYNEQFF.

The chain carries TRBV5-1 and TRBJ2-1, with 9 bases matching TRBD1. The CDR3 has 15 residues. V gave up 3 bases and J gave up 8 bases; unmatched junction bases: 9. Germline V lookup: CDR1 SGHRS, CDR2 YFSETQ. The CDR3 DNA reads TGCGCCAGCAGCTCGAGGACAGGGGCGATTCATGAGCAGTTCTTC. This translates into CASSSRTGAIHEQFF.

CDR3 residues: CASSYSGGHEQYF. The CDR3 DNA reads as TGTGCCAGCAGTTACTCTGGGGGACACGAGCAGTACTTC. V gene TRBV6-6 combines with J gene TRBJ2-7; D tentatively fits TRBD1 or TRBD2 (5 bases each). Germline CDR1 and CDR2: MNHNY and SVGAGI (reference sequence). The CDR3 is 13 amino acids. Trimming pared 0 bases from V and 5 bases from J, leaving 8 bases between.

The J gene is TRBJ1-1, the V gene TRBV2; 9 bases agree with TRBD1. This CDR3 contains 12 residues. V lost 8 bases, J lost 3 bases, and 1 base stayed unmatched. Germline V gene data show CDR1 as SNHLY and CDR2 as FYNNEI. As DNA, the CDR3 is TGTGCCAGCGGGACAGGGTACACTGAAGCTTTCTTT. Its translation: CASGTGYTEAFF.

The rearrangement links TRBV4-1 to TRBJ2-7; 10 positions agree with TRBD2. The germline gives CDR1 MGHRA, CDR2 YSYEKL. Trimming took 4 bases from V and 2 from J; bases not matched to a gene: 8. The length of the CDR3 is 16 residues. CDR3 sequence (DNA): TGCGCCAGCAGCCCCTCTTGGACTAGCGGTGCCTACGAGCAGTACTTC. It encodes CASSPSWTSGAYEQYF.

The CDR3 DNA reads as TGTGCCAGCAGCCCTTTGGGGGACCCGACCTACGAGCAGTACTTC. Its protein product is CASSPLGDPTYEQYF. J is TRBJ2-7 and V is TRBV9; D tentatively fits TRBD1 or TRBD2 (5 bases each). The CDR3 runs 15 residues. The germline CDR1 and CDR2 sequences are SGDLS and YYNGEE. Deletions cut 4 bases from V and 2 bases from J, with 16 bases between.

The CDR3 loop reads CASSLSGKGSNNEQFF. The CDR3 DNA follows: TGTGCCAGCAGTTTATCGGGGAAAGGTAGTAACAATGAGCAGTTCTTC. The rearrangement links TRBV28 to TRBJ2-1; D may be TRBD2 (5 bases). The germline gives CDR1 MDHEN, CDR2 SYDVKM. V dropped 1 base and J dropped 5 bases, with 15 bases sitting between them. The CDR3 extends over 16 amino acids.

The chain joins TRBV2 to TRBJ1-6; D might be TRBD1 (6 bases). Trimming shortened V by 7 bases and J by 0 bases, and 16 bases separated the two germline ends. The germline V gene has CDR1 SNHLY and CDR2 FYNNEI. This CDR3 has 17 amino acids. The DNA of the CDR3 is TGTGCCAGCACCGGAGGACAGCTGAGCTCCTATAATTCACCCCTCCACTTT. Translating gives CASTGGQLSSYNSPLHF.

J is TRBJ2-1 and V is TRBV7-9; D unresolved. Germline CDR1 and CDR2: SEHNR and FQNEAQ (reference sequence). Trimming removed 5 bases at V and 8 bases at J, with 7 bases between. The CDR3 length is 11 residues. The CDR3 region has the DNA TGTGCCAGCAGCCTTATGGATGAGCAGTTCTTC. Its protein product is CASSLMDEQFF. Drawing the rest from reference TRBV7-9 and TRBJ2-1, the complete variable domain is DTGVSQNPRHKITKRGQNVTFRCDPISEHNRLYWYRQTLGQGPEFLTYFQNEAQLEKSRLLSDRFSAERPKGSFSTLEIQRTEQGDSAMYLCASSLMDEQFFGPGTRLTVL.

CDR3 nucleotide sequence: TGTGCCAGCCTACTAGCGGGGGGCTACAATGAGCAGTTCTTC. Amino acid sequence: CASLLAGGYNEQFF. The chain links TRBV2 to TRBJ2-1; 12 nucleotides line up with TRBD2. J was trimmed by 3 bases and V by 8 bases; bases with no gene match: 2. Germline V gene lookup returns CDR1 SNHLY and CDR2 FYNNEI. The CDR3 contains 14 residues.